This T cell receptor beta chain appears in the sequencing data of a study of T-cell memory formation after mild COVID-19. Study-wide points: Pre-infection memory harbored some responding clones, suggesting cross-reactive memory joined. Shrinking CD4+ clones resided mostly in CM and EM, and CD8+ ones in EMRA.

V was clipped by 3 bases and J by 8 bases, with 8 bases between them. This CDR3 region has 13 residues. Germline V gives CDR1 SGHTA, CDR2 FQGTGA. Libraries for TCRalpha and TCRbeta carried sample barcodes and unique molecular identifiers via 5'RACE. TCRdb reprocessed the 5' RACE reads via MiXCR and lists one record per CDR3 protein. This repertoire shows under 90,000 distinct CDR3 sequences, approximately 15% found once; its top ten account for roughly 33%. This clonotype turned up a few times. What it binds is not known. The chain employs TRBV7-3 and TRBJ1-6; D gene ambiguous. Sequences were obtained from PBMCs or a T cell subset sorted from them (not recorded which). This clonotype was sampled from an adult woman who had mild COVID-19 (a few samples of this study predate the infection). Cell type and time point are not known. CDR3 coding DNA: TGTGCCAGCAGCTTTTTATGGGATTCACCCCTCCACTTT. This gives the protein CASSFLWDSPLHF.